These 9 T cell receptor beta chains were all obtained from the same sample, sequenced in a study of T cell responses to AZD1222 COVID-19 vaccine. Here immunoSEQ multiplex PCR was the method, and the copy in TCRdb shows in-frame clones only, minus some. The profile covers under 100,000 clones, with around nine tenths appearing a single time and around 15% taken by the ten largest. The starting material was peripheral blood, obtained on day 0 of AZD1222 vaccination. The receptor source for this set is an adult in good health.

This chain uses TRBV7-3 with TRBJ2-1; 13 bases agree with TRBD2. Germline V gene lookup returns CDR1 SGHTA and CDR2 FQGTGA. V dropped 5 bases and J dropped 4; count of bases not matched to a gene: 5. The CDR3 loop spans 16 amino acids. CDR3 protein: CASSPTSGGGYNEQFF. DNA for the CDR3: TGTGCCAGCAGCCCCACTAGCGGGGGGGGGTACAATGAGCAGTTCTTC.

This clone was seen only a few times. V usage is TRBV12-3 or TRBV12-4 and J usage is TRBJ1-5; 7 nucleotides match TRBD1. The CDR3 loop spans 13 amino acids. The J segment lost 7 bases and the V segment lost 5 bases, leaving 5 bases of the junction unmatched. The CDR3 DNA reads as TGTGCCAGCAGTCCCGACAGGGTCCAGCCCCAGCATTTT. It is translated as CASSPDRVQPQHF.

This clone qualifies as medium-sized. The CDR3 bases are TGTGCCAGCGGGGGAAGTGGGGGTCCTGAAAAACTGTTTTTT. Encoded protein: CASGGSGGPEKLFF. The V call is TRBV9, the J call TRBJ1-4, with D possibly matching TRBD1 (5 bases). V was clipped by 7 bases and J by 7 bases, with 17 bases between them. The germline V gene has CDR1 SGDLS and CDR2 YYNGEE. The CDR3 has 14 amino acids.

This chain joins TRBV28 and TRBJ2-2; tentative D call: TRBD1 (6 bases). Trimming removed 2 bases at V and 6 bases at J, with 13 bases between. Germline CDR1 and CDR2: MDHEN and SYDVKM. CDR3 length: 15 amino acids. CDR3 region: CASSLHLGAAGELFF. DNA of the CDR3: TGTGCCAGCAGTTTACATCTGGGGGCGGCCGGGGAGCTGTTTTTT.

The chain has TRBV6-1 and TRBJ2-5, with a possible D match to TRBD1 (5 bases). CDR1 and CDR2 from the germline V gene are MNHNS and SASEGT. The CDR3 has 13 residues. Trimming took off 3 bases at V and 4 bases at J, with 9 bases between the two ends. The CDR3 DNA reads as TGTGCCAGCAGTGAGCGACAGAGAGAGACCCAGTACTTC. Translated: CASSERQRETQYF.

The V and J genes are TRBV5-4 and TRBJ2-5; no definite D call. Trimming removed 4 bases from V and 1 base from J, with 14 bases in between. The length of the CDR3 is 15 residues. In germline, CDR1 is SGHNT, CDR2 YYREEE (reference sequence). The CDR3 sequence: CASSPPSGVQETQYF. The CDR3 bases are TGTGCCAGCAGCCCTCCATCCGGAGTCCAAGAGACCCAGTACTTC.

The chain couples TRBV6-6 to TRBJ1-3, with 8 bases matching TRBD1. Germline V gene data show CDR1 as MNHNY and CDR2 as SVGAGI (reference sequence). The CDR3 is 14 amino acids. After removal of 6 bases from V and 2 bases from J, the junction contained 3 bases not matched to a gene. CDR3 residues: CASRMTGAGNTIYF. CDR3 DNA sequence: TGTGCCAGCAGAATGACAGGGGCTGGAAACACCATATATTTT.

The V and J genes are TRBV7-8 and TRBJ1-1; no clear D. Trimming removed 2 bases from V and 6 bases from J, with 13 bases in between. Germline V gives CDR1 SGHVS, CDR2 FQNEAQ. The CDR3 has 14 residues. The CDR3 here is CASSLRDTVPEAFF. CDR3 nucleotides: TGTGCCAGCAGCTTAAGAGATACGGTTCCTGAAGCTTTCTTT.

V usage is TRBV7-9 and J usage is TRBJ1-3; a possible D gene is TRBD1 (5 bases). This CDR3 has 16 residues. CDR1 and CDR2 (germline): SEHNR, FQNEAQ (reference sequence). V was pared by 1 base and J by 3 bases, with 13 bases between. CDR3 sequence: CASSLGRGDGGNTIYF. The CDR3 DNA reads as TGTGCCAGCAGCTTAGGAAGGGGCGACGGTGGAAACACCATATATTTT.